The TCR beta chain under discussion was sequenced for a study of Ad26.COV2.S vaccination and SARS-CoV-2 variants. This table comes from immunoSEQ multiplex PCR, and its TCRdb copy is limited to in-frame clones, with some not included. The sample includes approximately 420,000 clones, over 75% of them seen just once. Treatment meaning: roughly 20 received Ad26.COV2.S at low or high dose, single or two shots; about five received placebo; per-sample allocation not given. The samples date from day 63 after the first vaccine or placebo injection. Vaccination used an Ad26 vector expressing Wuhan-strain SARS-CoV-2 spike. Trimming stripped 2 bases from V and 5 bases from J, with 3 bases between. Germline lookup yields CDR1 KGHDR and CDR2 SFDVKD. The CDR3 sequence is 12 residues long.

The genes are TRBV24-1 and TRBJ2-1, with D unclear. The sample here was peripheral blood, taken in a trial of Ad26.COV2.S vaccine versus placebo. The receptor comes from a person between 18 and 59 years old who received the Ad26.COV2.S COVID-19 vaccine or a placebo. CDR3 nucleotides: TGTGCCACCAGTGATTCTCACAATGAGCAGTTCTTC. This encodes CATSDSHNEQFF.